The subject of this entry is one T cell receptor beta chain. What it binds is not known. This entry belongs to a study of T cell responses to AZD1222 COVID-19 vaccine. The CDR3 loop spans 13 amino acids. Germline CDR1 and CDR2: LGHNA and YSLEER. The V and J ends lost 5 bases and 7 bases respectively, with 13 bases between them. Repertoires were generated with immunoSEQ multiplex PCR, while TCRdb's copy carries only in-frame clones and drops some. In the table there are approximately 190,000 clones, roughly 93% of which are singletons. General study results and limits: Baseline antibody screening turned up just a handful of seropositive AZD1222 recipients.

The sequenced sample was peripheral blood, obtained on day 0 of AZD1222 vaccination. This TCR was recovered from an adult in good health. The V gene is TRBV4-3, the J gene TRBJ2-3; possible D gene TRBD2, 5 bases. The CDR3 loop reads CASSFSTGNTQYF. DNA for the CDR3: TGCGCCAGCAGCTTCAGTACCGGGAATACGCAGTATTTT.